One sample yielded the 32 T cell receptor beta chains listed below, sequenced in a study of T cell clones after liver transplantation. The repertoire was sequenced with immunoSEQ multiplex PCR; TCRdb's copy has only in-frame clones and lacks some. The table includes tens of thousands of clones, 80% to 95% detected once. Sequences were derived from CD4+ T cells from blood, sampled roughly 26 months after liver transplant. The receptors were gathered from a human patient who received a liver transplant. Some T cells may have originated in the graft donor.

There are a few counts of this clone. V gene TRBV5-5 combines with J gene TRBJ2-3; 7 positions match TRBD2. From germline, CDR1 is SGHKS and CDR2 YYEKEE (reference sequence). Trimming removed 6 bases from V and 4 bases from J; junction bases left unmatched: 17. CDR3 length: 17 amino acids. The CDR3 nucleotides are TGTGCCAGCACGAGGGAGGGGCAAGTCACGGGGCCAGATACGCAGTATTTT. This sequence encodes CASTREGQVTGPDTQYF.

The rearrangement links TRBV2 to TRBJ2-5, with 12 bases aligning to TRBD2. The germline V gene encodes CDR1 SNHLY and CDR2 FYNNEI. Trimming at V came to 6 bases and at J to 5 bases, leaving 19 bases not matched to a gene. CDR3 length: 19 residues. As DNA, the CDR3 is TGTGCCAGCAGCCAAACTGGGATTATGACTAGCGGGAGTAGGGAGACCCAGTACTTC. It yields the protein CASSQTGIMTSGSRETQYF.

The CDR3 coding sequence is TGTGCCAGTAGTATTAAGGGCCCAACCTACAATGAGCAGTTCTTC. Protein sequence: CASSIKGPTYNEQFF. The chain carries TRBV19 and TRBJ2-1; D unclear. The V end lost 3 bases, the J end lost 2 bases, and 11 bases lay between the germline ends. The CDR3 consists of 15 residues. CDR1 is LNHDA and CDR2 is SQIVND in the germline V gene (reference sequence).

J is TRBJ2-7 and V is TRBV10-3; no firm D call. The V end was cut by 4 bases, the J end by 3 bases, with 4 bases between. This CDR3 has 11 amino acids. Germline V lookup: CDR1 ENHRY, CDR2 SYGVKD. As DNA, the CDR3 is TGTGCCATCAGTGTCGACTACGAGCAGTACTTC. Its translation is CAISVDYEQYF.

The chain links TRBV28 to TRBJ1-5; 7 bases match TRBD1. CDR3 length: 16 amino acids. Trimming removed 4 bases from V and 2 bases from J; junction bases left unmatched: 8. CDR1 MDHEN and CDR2 SYDVKM come from the germline V gene. The CDR3 loop reads CASSSLGTGGNQPQHF. CDR3 nucleotide sequence: TGTGCCAGCAGTTCCCTTGGAACAGGGGGCAATCAGCCCCAGCATTTT.

The chain has TRBV29-1 and TRBJ2-1; D call uncertain. Trimming pared 2 bases from V and 8 bases from J, leaving 4 bases between. CDR1 is SQVTM, CDR2 ANQGSEA, per germline. The CDR3 contains 10 residues. The CDR3, as DNA: TGCAGCGTTGAAATCCATGAGCAGTTCTTC. Translating it yields CSVEIHEQFF.

The rearrangement links TRBV18 to TRBJ2-7, with a possible D match to TRBD2 (5 bases). Germline values: CDR1 KGHSH, CDR2 LQKENI. The V end lost 1 base, the J end lost 7 bases, and 11 bases lay between the germline ends. The CDR3 has 13 amino acids. CDR3 bases: TGTGCCAGCTCACCACGTAGAGGAGGTGAGCAGTACTTC. Translated, it gives CASSPRRGGEQYF.

The chain combines TRBV19 with TRBJ2-5, with 13 bases fitting TRBD2. Germline lookup yields CDR1 LNHDA and CDR2 SQIVND (reference sequence). This CDR3 has 15 residues. The junction had 0 bases not matched to a gene; V was cut back by 0 bases and J by 5 bases. CDR3 in DNA: TGTGCCAGTAGTATAGAGGGACTAGCGGGGGAGACCCAGTACTTC. This sequence encodes CASSIEGLAGETQYF. Full variable domain (outside the CDR3, taken from reference TRBV19 and TRBJ2-5): DGGITQSPKYLFRKEGQNVTLSCEQNLNHDAMYWYRQDPGQGLRLIYYSQIVNDFQKGDIAEGYSVSREKKESFPLTVTSAQKNPTAFYLCASSIEGLAGETQYFGPGTRLLVL.

The rearrangement uses TRBV5-1 and TRBJ2-3; perhaps TRBD1 as D (6 bases). With 2 bases removed from V and 6 bases from J, the gap between germline ends came to 13 bases. Per the germline V gene, CDR1 is SGHRS and CDR2 is YFSETQ. There are 14 residues in the CDR3. The CDR3 region is CASSFSRGADTQYF. The DNA for the CDR3 is TGCGCCAGCAGCTTTTCCAGGGGAGCGGATACGCAGTATTTT.

This clone was counted a few times. The chain links TRBV29-1 to TRBJ1-1; a possible D gene is TRBD1 (5 bases). This CDR3 has 11 residues. V lost 3 bases and J 10 bases, leaving 12 bases between the germline ends. Germline CDR1 is SQVTM and CDR2 is ANQGSEA. The CDR3 sequence: CSVELGVVAFF. As DNA, the CDR3 is TGCAGCGTTGAGTTGGGGGTTGTAGCTTTCTTT. Filled out from reference TRBV29-1 and TRBJ1-1, the complete variable domain reads SAVISQKPSRDICQRGTSLTIQCQVDSQVTMMFWYRQQPGQSLTLIATANQGSEATYESGFVIDKFPISRPNLTFSTLTVSNMSPEDSSIYLCSVELGVVAFFGQGTRLTVV.

The chain couples TRBV11-2 to TRBJ2-5; perhaps TRBD1 as D (5 bases). CDR1 and CDR2 (germline): SGHAT, FQNNGV. The CDR3 has 11 residues. V shed 3 bases and J shed 7 bases, with 6 bases lying between them. The CDR3 here is CASSFRGTQYF. In DNA form, the CDR3 reads TGTGCCAGCAGCTTTAGGGGGACCCAGTACTTC.

The genes are TRBV2 and TRBJ2-3, with 7 bases aligning to TRBD1. V dropped 10 bases and J dropped 3; count of bases not matched to a gene: 10. The CDR3 covers 14 residues. Germline V lookup: CDR1 SNHLY, CDR2 FYNNEI. The CDR3 DNA reads as TGTGCCAATTCACGACAGGGAGTGACAGATACGCAGTATTTT. Protein: CANSRQGVTDTQYF.

The chain has TRBV10-2 and TRBJ1-5; D not resolved. V lost 8 bases to trimming and J lost 2 bases, with 13 bases between them. Germline V CDR1 and CDR2: WSHSY, SAAADI. This CDR3 region has 14 residues. The CDR3 here is CASAGSSGNQPQHF. CDR3 bases: TGCGCCAGCGCCGGGAGTTCCGGCAATCAGCCCCAGCATTTT.

The V gene is TRBV9, the J gene TRBJ1-1; a weak D match, TRBD1 (5 bases). This CDR3 comprises 17 residues. The ends were cut back, 3 bases at V and 0 bases at J, with 18 bases in the middle. CDR1 is SGDLS and CDR2 is YYNGEE in the germline V gene. The CDR3 nucleotides are TGTGCCAGCAGCGCACCACCAAGGGGCAGATTGAACACTGAAGCTTTCTTT. Translation gives CASSAPPRGRLNTEAFF.

The chain combines TRBV28 with TRBJ2-1, with 9 bases identical to TRBD2. In germline, CDR1 is MDHEN, CDR2 SYDVKM. The CDR3 length is 14 residues. Trimming took 8 bases from V and 12 from J; bases not matched to a gene: 14. CDR3 sequence (DNA): TGTGCCAGCGCTGAGCGGGAGGCCAATCGGCGGCAGTTCTTC. This gives the protein CASAEREANRRQFF.

V gene TRBV6-1 combines with J gene TRBJ2-5; TRBD2 matches 8 bases. Germline CDR1 is MNHNS and CDR2 is SASEGT. V shed 4 bases, J shed 4 bases, and the junction held 5 bases outside the gene matches. This CDR3 has 14 amino acids. The DNA for the CDR3 is TGTGCCAGCAGTGGGACTAGCCGTGGAGAGACCCAGTACTTC. Encoded protein: CASSGTSRGETQYF.

In this sample, this clone turned up once. V gene TRBV5-1 combines with J gene TRBJ2-7; D unclear. Germline V CDR1 and CDR2: SGHRS, YFSETQ. Trimming took 4 bases from V and 3 from J, leaving 14 bases between them. The CDR3 is made up of 14 amino acids. Here the CDR3 reads CASSPQTAGYEQYF. The CDR3 coding sequence is TGCGCCAGCAGCCCCCAGACCGCTGGCTACGAGCAGTACTTC.

The chain couples TRBV19 to TRBJ1-5, with unresolved D. CDR1 is LNHDA and CDR2 is SQIVND in the germline V gene (reference sequence). There are 14 residues in the CDR3. The V and J ends lost 8 bases and 1 base respectively, with 12 bases between them. CDR3 nucleotides: TGTGCCAGTTGCAGTAACCCAAGCAATCAGCCCCAGCATTTT. Protein: CASCSNPSNQPQHF.

V and J are TRBV5-4 and TRBJ1-2; 9 bases line up with TRBD1. Germline V gene data show CDR1 as SGHNT and CDR2 as YYREEE (reference sequence). The CDR3 is 15 residues long. The trim removed 4 bases at V and 7 bases at J, leaving 11 bases unmatched. This CDR3 is CASSIGQGFFRGYTF. In DNA, the CDR3 is TGTGCCAGCAGCATCGGACAGGGGTTTTTTCGTGGCTACACCTTC.

The chain recombines TRBV28 with TRBJ2-7; D is possibly TRBD1 (5 bases). Germline V gene lookup returns CDR1 MDHEN and CDR2 SYDVKM. V was cut by 3 bases and J by 1 base, with 13 bases left in between. The CDR3 is made up of 15 amino acids. CDR3 residues: CASSFMGPISYEQYF. DNA of the CDR3: TGTGCCAGCAGTTTTATGGGGCCGATTTCCTACGAGCAGTACTTC. Looking up the rest from reference TRBV28 and TRBJ2-7 gives the full variable domain: DVKVTQSSRYLVKRTGEKVFLECVQDMDHENMFWYRQDPGLGLRLIYFSYDVKMKEKGDIPEGYSVSREKKERFSLILESASTNQTSMYLCASSFMGPISYEQYFGPGTRLTVT.

The chain links TRBV19 to TRBJ1-1; D ambiguous. The CDR3 consists of 13 residues. Trimming stripped 6 bases from V and 3 bases from J, with 11 bases between. CDR1 is LNHDA, CDR2 SQIVND, per germline (reference sequence). The CDR3 spells CASRRTDYTEAFF. CDR3 nucleotides: TGTGCCAGTAGGCGGACTGATTACACTGAAGCTTTCTTT.

This clone has more than one count but fewer than ten. This rearrangement joins TRBV7-8 to TRBJ2-7; possibly TRBD1 for D (6 bases). Trimming removed 3 bases at V and 3 bases at J, with 15 bases between. This CDR3 contains 15 residues. CDR1 and CDR2 from the germline V gene are SGHVS and FQNEAQ. The CDR3: CASSFQTGIDYEQYF. CDR3 bases: TGTGCCAGCAGCTTTCAGACAGGAATTGACTACGAGCAGTACTTC.

This clone was recorded once. The chain is built from TRBV27 and TRBJ2-7; 9 nucleotides line up with TRBD1. The CDR3 runs 15 residues. V trimming: 5 bases; J trimming: 0 bases; junction bases outside the gene matches: 5. The V gene's germline CDR1 is MNHEY and CDR2 SMNVEV (reference sequence). CDR3 region: CASSPRTGDSYEQYF. CDR3 DNA: TGTGCCAGCAGTCCACGGACAGGGGACTCCTACGAGCAGTACTTC.

The J gene is TRBJ1-5, the V gene TRBV28; a possible D gene is TRBD1 (5 bases). Trimming stripped 0 bases from V and 0 bases from J, with 12 bases between. The CDR3 runs 17 residues. CDR1 MDHEN and CDR2 SYDVKM come from the germline V gene. CDR3 loop: CASSLWGLKSSNQPQHF. The CDR3 nucleotides read TGTGCCAGCAGTTTATGGGGACTGAAAAGTAGCAATCAGCCCCAGCATTTT.

The chain links TRBV7-6 to TRBJ2-7; D unclear. The CDR3 runs 16 residues. The germline CDR1 and CDR2 sequences are SGHVS and FNYEAQ. V lost 0 bases to trimming and J lost 2 bases, with 14 bases between them. The CDR3, as DNA: TGTGCCAGCAGCTTAGCACGACTTAACGCAGCCTACGAGCAGTACTTC. This sequence encodes CASSLARLNAAYEQYF.

The gene calls are TRBV7-3 and TRBJ2-1, with TRBD2 matching 14 bases. Germline V gives CDR1 SGHTA, CDR2 FQGTGA. Unmatched junction bases numbered 13, after V lost 5 bases and J lost 7 bases. The CDR3 is 18 residues long. The CDR3 DNA is TGTGCCAGCAGCCCCCTCCCGGGACTAGCGGGAGTAGGGAATGAGCAGTTCTTC. This sequence encodes CASSPLPGLAGVGNEQFF.

Points on this clone: Its ends do not fully match the called genes, so a read error is possible. The rearrangement links TRBV29-1 to TRBJ2-7; D unresolved. The CDR3 spans 13 residues. Germline assignment: CDR1 SQVTM and CDR2 ANQGSEA. The CDR3 here is CSVALLGSFEQYF. The CDR3 nucleotides are TGCAGCGTTGCCCTACTCGGGTCCTTCGAGCAGTACTTC.

The V and J genes are TRBV5-1 and TRBJ2-7, with D unresolved. V was cut by 2 bases and J by 2 bases, with 8 bases left in between. This CDR3 is built from 13 residues. Germline V gives CDR1 SGHRS, CDR2 YFSETQ. The CDR3 spells CASSFQGTYEQYF. CDR3 coding DNA: TGCGCCAGCAGCTTTCAAGGGACCTACGAGCAGTACTTC.

The genes are TRBV30 and TRBJ1-1; no definite D call. The CDR3 contains 12 residues. V was clipped by 0 bases and J by 8 bases, with 10 bases between them. Germline V gene data show CDR1 as GTSNPN and CDR2 as SVGIG (reference sequence). CDR3 sequence reads: CAWSVLDWEAFF. CDR3 DNA: TGTGCCTGGAGTGTACTTGACTGGGAAGCTTTCTTT.

The chain recombines TRBV28 with TRBJ1-2; no clear D gene. Germline lookup yields CDR1 MDHEN and CDR2 SYDVKM. The V end lost 7 bases, the J end lost 3 bases, and 9 bases lay between the germline ends. This CDR3 is built from 12 residues. CDR3 nucleotides: TGTGCCAGCAAAAGATATGACTATGGCTACACCTTC. This sequence encodes CASKRYDYGYTF.

V and J are TRBV18 and TRBJ1-5; D is unclear. V was clipped by 3 bases and J by 4 bases, with 7 bases between them. Germline V gives CDR1 KGHSH, CDR2 LQKENI. The CDR3 has 13 amino acids. The chain's CDR3 is CASSPSGNQPQHF. The CDR3 DNA follows: TGTGCCAGCTCACCCTCGGGAAATCAGCCCCAGCATTTT.

This clone was picked up a small number of times. Here the CDR3 reads CASSYRQFDTEAFF. CDR3 coding DNA: TGTGCCAGCAGTTACCGACAGTTCGACACTGAAGCTTTCTTT. V and J are TRBV6-5 and TRBJ1-1; possibly TRBD1 for D (5 bases). CDR1 and CDR2 (germline): MNHEY, SVGAGI. The CDR3 totals 14 residues. Trimming removed 2 bases at V and 3 bases at J, with 10 bases between.